This record looks at one T cell receptor (beta chain) sequence and its context. This sample stems from a study of blood T cell repertoires in COVID-19. Across the study: The United States, Italy and Spain were the sources of the acute and convalescent COVID-19 samples. From T cells, B-cell-depleted T cells, or PBMCs came the material, which was cDNA or gDNA.

V was trimmed by 8 bases and J by 8 bases, leaving 16 bases between them. The germline CDR1 and CDR2 sequences are SEHNR and FQNEAQ (reference sequence). CDR3 length: 14 residues. In the authors' workflow: Cell counts per sample came from amplifying reference gene primers. Assay used: immunoSEQ multiplex PCR; TCRdb lists only in-frame clones, some missing. The D gene and trimming were derived from the DNA, and the V and J assignments and clone size from that table. The repertoire includes a few hundred thousand clones, around nine tenths of them detected once, and nearly 2% sits in the top ten. Input material: peripheral blood. V gene TRBV7-9 combines with J gene TRBJ1-6, with D hard to call. This clonotype originated in a man in his thirties or forties with active or convalescent COVID-19. CDR3 region: CASSQRADHSPLHF. The CDR3 nucleotides read TGTGCCAGCTCTCAGAGGGCAGATCATTCACCCCTCCACTTT.